This T cell receptor beta chain came from a study of cytomegalovirus exposure and HLA in healthy donors. In the study overall: From HLA-typed donors, an early data release held some 91 million unique TCRs. Study-wide points: Other equally common chains were less clonally expanded than HLA-associated TCR beta chains, a later analysis showed. A later analysis by the authors found several of the most significant clusters apparently linked to common viral pathogens. The likely explanation for a cluster of highly shared sequence variants was sequencing artifact.

The V segment lost 0 bases and the J segment 5 bases; nucleotides outside the gene matches: 16. CDR1 MGHRA and CDR2 YSYEKL come from the germline V gene. This CDR3 spans 19 amino acids. The PCR made use of 60 Vbeta and 13 Jbeta primers. TCRdb's copy holds only in-frame clones and misses some; the assay was immunoSEQ multiplex PCR. Of fewer than 110,000 clones listed, around 77% are singletons. Turning to this clone: The antigen is not known.

Sequencing was done on a sample of PBMCs. The source is a man aged 18-30 years in good health and CMV-seronegative. V is TRBV4-1 and J is TRBJ2-7; 10 bases agree with TRBD1. The CDR3: CASSQDPGIITGTGDEQYF. Here the CDR3 DNA reads TGCGCCAGCAGCCAAGACCCGGGCATTATCACTGGGACAGGGGACGAGCAGTACTTC.